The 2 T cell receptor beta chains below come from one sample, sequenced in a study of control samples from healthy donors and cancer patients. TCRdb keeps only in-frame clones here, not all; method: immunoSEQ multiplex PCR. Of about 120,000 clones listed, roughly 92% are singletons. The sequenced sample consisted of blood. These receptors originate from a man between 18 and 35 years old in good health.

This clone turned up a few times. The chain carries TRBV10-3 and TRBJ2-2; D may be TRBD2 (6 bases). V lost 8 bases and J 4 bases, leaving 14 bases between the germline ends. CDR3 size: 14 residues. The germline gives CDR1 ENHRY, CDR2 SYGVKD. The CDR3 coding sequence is TGTGCCATCTTAATGGGGCGGGGCACCGGGGAGCTGTTTTTT. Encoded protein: CAILMGRGTGELFF.

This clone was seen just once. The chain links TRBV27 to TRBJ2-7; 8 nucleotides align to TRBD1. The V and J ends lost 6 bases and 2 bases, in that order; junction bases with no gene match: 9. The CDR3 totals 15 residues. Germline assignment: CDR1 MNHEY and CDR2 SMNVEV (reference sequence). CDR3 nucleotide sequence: TGTGCCAGCAGGTCGGGACAGGCGCTTGCCTACGAGCAGTACTTC. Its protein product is CASRSGQALAYEQYF.